This TCR beta chain comes out of a study of vaccination and CD4 T cells after COVID-19. The CDR3 covers 14 residues. V was pared by 4 bases and J by 6 bases, with 13 bases between. CDR1 is LNHDA, CDR2 SQIVND, per germline (reference sequence). With the Oncomine TCR Beta short-read assay, DNA from cultured CD4+ T cells was sequenced. In this case, cultured CD4+ T cells provided the extracted genomic DNA. One entry per CDR3 protein results from TCRdb running MiXCR on the PCR reads. The table lists about 21,000 distinct CDR3 sequences, nearly 50% of them singletons. In the case of this clonotype: Its antigen remains unknown.

Indicated treatment: roughly nine-day PBMC culture with coronavirus spike peptide pools or control peptides (ViraFEST assay). The J gene is TRBJ1-5, the V gene TRBV19; a possible D gene is TRBD1 (6 bases). The source is a human donor who had recovered from COVID-19. The sequenced material came from CD4+ T cells from blood, cultured in vitro. The CDR3 loop reads CASSTGQVRQPQHF. In DNA, the CDR3 is TGTGCCAGTAGTACGGGACAAGTACGTCAGCCCCAGCATTTT. Combining the CDR3 with reference TRBV19 and TRBJ1-5 gives the whole variable domain DGGITQSPKYLFRKEGQNVTLSCEQNLNHDAMYWYRQDPGQGLRLIYYSQIVNDFQKGDIAEGYSVSREKKESFPLTVTSAQKNPTAFYLCASSTGQVRQPQHFGDGTRLSIL.